This TCR beta chain was sequenced in a study of blood T cell repertoires in COVID-19. Study overall: The United States, Italy and Spain provided the acute and convalescent COVID-19 samples. From T cells, B-cell-depleted T cells, or PBMCs came the material, which was cDNA or gDNA.

This CDR3 region has 13 residues. The germline gives CDR1 MNHEY, CDR2 SVGAGI. Between the trimmed V and J ends, which lost 7 bases and 9 bases, there was a span of 13 bases. Only in-frame clones appear in the TCRdb table, and some are missing; sequencing was by immunoSEQ multiplex PCR. The profile shows tens of thousands of clones, approximately 91% of them singletons. This TCR came from a human donor in a cohort sampled during active COVID-19. Sequencing was done on a sample of peripheral blood. This sequence joins TRBV6-5 and TRBJ1-6, with no clear D. In nucleotides, the CDR3 is TGTGCCAGCAAAGGCCAGGTCCGTTCACCCCTCCACTTT. Its translation is CASKGQVRSPLHF.